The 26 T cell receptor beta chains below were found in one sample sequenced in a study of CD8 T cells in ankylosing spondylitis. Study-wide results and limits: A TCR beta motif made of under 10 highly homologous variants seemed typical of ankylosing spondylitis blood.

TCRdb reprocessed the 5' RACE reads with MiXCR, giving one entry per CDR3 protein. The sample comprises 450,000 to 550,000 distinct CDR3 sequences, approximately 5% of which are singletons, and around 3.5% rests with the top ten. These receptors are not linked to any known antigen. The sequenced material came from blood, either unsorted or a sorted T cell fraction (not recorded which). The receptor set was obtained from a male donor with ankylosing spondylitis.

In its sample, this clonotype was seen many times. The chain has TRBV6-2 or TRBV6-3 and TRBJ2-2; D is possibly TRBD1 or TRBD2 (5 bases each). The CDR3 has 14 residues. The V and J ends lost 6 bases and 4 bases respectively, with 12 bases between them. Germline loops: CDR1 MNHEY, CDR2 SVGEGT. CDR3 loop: CASSSGRGTGELFF. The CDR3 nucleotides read TGTGCCAGCAGCTCGGGACGCGGCACCGGGGAGCTGTTTTTT.

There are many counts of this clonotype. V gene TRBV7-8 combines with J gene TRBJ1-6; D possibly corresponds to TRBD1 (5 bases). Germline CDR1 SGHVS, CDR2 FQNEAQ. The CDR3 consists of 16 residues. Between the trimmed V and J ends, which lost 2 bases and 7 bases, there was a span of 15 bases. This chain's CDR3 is CASSLSRVPQNSPLHF. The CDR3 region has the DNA TGTGCCAGCAGCTTAAGCAGGGTTCCTCAAAATTCACCCCTCCACTTT.

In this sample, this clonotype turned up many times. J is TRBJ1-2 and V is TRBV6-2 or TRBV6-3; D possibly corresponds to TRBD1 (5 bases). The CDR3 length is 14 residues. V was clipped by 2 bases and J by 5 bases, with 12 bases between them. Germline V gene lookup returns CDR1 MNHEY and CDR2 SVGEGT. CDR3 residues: CASSYPWGNYGYTF. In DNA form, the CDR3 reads TGTGCCAGCAGTTACCCATGGGGGAATTATGGCTACACCTTC.

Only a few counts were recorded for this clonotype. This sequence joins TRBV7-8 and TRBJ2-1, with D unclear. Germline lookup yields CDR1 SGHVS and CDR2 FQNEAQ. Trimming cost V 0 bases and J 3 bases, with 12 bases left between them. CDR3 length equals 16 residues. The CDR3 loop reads CASSLARLVLYNEQFF. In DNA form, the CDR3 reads TGTGCCAGCAGCTTAGCGCGGCTAGTGCTCTACAATGAGCAGTTCTTC. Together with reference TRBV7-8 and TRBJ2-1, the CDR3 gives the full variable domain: GAGVSQSPRYKVAKRGQDVALRCDPISGHVSLFWYQQALGQGPEFLTYFQNEAQLDKSGLPSDRFFAERPEGSVSTLKIQRTQQEDSAVYLCASSLARLVLYNEQFFGPGTRLTVL.

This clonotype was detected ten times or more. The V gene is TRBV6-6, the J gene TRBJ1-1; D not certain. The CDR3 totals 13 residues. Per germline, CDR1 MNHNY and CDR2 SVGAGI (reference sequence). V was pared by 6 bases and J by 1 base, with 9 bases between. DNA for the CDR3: TGTGCCAGCAGCTCACAAAGGAACACTGAAGCTTTCTTT. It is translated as CASSSQRNTEAFF.

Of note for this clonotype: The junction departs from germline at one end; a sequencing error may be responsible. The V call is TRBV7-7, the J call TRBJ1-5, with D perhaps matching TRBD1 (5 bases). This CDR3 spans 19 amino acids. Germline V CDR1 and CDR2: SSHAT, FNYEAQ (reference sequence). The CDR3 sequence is CASSLISRTSGSGNQPQHF. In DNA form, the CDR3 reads TGTGCTAGCAGCTTAATCTCAAGGACCTCAGGGTCGGGCAATCAGCCCCAGCATTTT.

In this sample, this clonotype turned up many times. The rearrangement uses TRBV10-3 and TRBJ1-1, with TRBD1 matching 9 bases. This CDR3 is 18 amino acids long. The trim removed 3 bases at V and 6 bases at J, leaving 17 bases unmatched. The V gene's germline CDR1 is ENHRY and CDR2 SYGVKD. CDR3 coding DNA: TGTGCCATCAGTGACCCTCTCCCTGAGGGACAGGGATCCGCTGAAGCTTTCTTT. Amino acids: CAISDPLPEGQGSAEAFF.

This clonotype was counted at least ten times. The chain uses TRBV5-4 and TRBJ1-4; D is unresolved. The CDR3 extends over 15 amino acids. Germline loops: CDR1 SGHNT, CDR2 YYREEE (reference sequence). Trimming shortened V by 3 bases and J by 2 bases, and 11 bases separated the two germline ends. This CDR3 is CASSSLDSTNEKLFF. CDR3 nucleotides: TGTGCCAGCAGCTCGCTCGACTCGACTAATGAAAAACTGTTTTTT.

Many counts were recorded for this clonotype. The CDR3 DNA sequence: TGTGCCAGCAGTTTTGAGGACCACCGCGGCTACACCTTC. Translated: CASSFEDHRGYTF. The chain links TRBV12-3 or TRBV12-4 to TRBJ1-2, with no clear D. The CDR3 is made up of 13 amino acids. Trimming stripped 3 bases from V and 8 bases from J, with 13 bases between.

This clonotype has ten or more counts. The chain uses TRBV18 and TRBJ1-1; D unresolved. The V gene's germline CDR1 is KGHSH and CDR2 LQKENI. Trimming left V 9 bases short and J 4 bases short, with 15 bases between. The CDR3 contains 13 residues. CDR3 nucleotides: TGTGCCAGTTTAATAACAGCTGGCACTGAAGCTTTCTTT. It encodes CASLITAGTEAFF. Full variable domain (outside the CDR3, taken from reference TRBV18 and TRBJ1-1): NAGVMQNPRHLVRRRGQEARLRCSPMKGHSHVYWYRQLPEEGLKFMVYLQKENIIDESGMPKERFSAEFPKEGPSILRIQQVVRGDSAAYFCASLITAGTEAFFGQGTRLTVV.

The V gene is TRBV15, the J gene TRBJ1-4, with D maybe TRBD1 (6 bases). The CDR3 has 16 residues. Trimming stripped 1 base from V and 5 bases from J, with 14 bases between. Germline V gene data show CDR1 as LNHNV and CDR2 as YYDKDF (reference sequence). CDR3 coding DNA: TGTGCCACCAGCAGAGGAGGGGGACGGGGGAATGAAAAACTGTTTTTT. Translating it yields CATSRGGGRGNEKLFF.

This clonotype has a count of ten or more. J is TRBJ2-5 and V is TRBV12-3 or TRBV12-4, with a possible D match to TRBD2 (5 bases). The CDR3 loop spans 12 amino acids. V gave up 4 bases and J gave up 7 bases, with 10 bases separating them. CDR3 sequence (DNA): TGTGCCAGCAGTTCGGGGTTTTCGACCCAGTACTTC. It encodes CASSSGFSTQYF.

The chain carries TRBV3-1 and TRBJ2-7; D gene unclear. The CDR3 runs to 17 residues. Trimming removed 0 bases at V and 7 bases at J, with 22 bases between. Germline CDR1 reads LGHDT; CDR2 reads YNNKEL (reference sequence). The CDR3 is CASSQDLGSNAPTEQYF. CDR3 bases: TGTGCCAGCAGCCAAGATTTGGGATCCAACGCCCCTACTGAGCAGTACTTC.

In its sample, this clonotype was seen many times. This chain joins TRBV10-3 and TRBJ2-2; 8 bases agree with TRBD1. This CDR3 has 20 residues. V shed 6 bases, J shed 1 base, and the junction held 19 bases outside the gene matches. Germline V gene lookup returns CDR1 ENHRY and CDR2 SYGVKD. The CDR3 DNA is TGTGCCATCAGCTTTCCAACCGGGACAGGCCGAGTTGTGAACACCGGGGAGCTGTTTTTT. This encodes CAISFPTGTGRVVNTGELFF.

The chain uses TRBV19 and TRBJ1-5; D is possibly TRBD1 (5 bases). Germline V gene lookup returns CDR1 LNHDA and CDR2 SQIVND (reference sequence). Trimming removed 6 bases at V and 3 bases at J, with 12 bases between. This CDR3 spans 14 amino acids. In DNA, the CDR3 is TGTGCCAGTAGGGGGCAGGGAGACAATCAGCCCCAGCATTTT. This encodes CASRGQGDNQPQHF.

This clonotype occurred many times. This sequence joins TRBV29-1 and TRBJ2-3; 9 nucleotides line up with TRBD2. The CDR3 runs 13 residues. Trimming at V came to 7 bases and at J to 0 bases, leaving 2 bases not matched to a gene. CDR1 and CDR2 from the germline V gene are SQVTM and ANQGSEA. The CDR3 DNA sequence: TGCAGCGCTAGCGGGGAAAGCACAGATACGCAGTATTTT. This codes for CSASGESTDTQYF.

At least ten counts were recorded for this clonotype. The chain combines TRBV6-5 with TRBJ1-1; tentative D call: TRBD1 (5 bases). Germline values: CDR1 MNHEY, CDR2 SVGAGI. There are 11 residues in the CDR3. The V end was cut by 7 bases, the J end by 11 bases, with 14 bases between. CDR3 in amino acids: CASTGRGLAFF. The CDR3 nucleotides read TGTGCCAGCACCGGACGGGGGTTGGCTTTCTTT.

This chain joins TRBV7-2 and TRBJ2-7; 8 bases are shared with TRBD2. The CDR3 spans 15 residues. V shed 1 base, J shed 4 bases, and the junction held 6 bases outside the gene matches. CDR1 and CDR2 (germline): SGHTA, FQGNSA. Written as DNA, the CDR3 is TGTGCCAGCAGCTTAGTGCGGGGGGTGACTTACGAGCAGTACTTC. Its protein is CASSLVRGVTYEQYF.

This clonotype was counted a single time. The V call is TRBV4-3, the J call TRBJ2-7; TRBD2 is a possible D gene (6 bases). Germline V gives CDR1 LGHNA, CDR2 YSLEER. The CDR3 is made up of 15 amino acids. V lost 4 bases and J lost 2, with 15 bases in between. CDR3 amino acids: CASSRGEVAAYEQYF. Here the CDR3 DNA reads TGCGCCAGCAGCCGGGGGGAGGTGGCCGCCTACGAGCAGTACTTC.

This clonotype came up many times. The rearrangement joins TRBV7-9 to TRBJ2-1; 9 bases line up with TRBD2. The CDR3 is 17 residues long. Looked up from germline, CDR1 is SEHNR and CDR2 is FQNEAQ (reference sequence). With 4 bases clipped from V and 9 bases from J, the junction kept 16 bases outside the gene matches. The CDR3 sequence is CASSSTYRAGGRIEQFF. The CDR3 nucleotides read TGTGCCAGCAGCTCGACTTATCGAGCGGGAGGTAGGATTGAGCAGTTCTTC.

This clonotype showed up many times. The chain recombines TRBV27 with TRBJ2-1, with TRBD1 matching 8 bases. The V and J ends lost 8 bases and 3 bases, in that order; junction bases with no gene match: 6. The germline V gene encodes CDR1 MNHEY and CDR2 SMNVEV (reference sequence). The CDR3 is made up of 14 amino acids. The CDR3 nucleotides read TGTGCCAGCGGCCGACAGGGGAACTACAATGAGCAGTTCTTC. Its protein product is CASGRQGNYNEQFF.

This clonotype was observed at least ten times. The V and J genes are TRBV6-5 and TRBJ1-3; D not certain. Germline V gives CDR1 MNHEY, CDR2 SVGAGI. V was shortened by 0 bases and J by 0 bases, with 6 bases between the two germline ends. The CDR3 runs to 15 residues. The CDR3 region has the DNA TGTGCCAGCAGTTACTCGATCCTCTCTGGAAACACCATATATTTT. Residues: CASSYSILSGNTIYF.

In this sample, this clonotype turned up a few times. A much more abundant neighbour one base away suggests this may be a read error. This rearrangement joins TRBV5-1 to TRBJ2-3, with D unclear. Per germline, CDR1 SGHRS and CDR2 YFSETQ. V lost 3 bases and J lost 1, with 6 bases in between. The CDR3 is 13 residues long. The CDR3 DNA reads TGCGCCAGCAGCTCCGAGGGCACAGATACGCAGTATTTT. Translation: CASSSEGTDTQYF.

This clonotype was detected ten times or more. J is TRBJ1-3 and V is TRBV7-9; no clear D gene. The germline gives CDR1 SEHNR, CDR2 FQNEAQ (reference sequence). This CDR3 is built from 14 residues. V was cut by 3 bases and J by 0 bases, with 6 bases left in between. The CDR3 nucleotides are TGTGCCAGCAGCTTGCTGGGCTCTGGAAACACCATATATTTT. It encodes CASSLLGSGNTIYF.

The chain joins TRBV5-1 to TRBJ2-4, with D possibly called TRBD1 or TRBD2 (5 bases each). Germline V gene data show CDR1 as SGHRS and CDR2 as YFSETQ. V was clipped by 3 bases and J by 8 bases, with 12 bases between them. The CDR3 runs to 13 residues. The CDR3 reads CASSSNRRDIQYF. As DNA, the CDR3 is TGCGCCAGCAGCTCCAACAGGCGGGACATTCAGTACTTC.

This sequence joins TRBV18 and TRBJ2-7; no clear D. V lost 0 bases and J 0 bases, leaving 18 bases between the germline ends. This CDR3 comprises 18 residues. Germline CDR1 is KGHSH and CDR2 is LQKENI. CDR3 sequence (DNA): TGTGCCAGCTCACCACCCTCGGAGAGGTCACTTAGCTCCTACGAGCAGTACTTC. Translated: CASSPPSERSLSSYEQYF.